This paragraph covers one TCR beta chain sequence. This clonotype came up a few times. The antigen it binds to is not known. No much larger clonotype is one base removed from it; base qualities were not supplied. Systemically healthy Caucasian individuals from Russia, approximately 39 in total and aged roughly 6 to 90 years, were included as donors. Ten milliliters of peripheral blood were drawn from each donor into EDTA-treated Vacutainer tubes. Ficoll-Paque density-gradient centrifugation was used to isolate PBMCs, with at least 6.5 million per sample. Trizol reagent was used to extract total RNA from the PBMCs, yielding at least 6 micrograms per sample. The percentages of naive CD45RAhigh/CD27high T cells were determined by flow cytometry on a PBMC aliquot from every donor. The library was obtained by 5' RACE. Data came from an Illumina HiSeq 2500. A second PCR of 7 to 11 cycles was performed with a sample-barcoded 5' primer and a J-beta primer mix. A unique molecular identifier was introduced onto each TCR beta cDNA molecule by a template-switch 5' adaptor carrying 12 random nucleotides. Each sample yielded at least 3 million CDR3-containing paired-end reads. First-strand cDNA was synthesized from all RNA with the Mint cDNA synthesis kit, primed by a TRBC-specific oligonucleotide. All cDNA was treated with uracil-DNA glycosylase and then went through a first 18-cycle PCR with the universal primers M1SS and BC2_uni_R. In the source study's methods: Normalization of each sample was performed by random selection of 1 million high-quality reads, each carrying a distinct molecular identifier. Instead of being binned into consensus sequences, reads that shared molecular identifiers were thrown out. MiTCR, run with a Q25 quality threshold and the strictest error-elimination algorithm, handled CDR3 identification, clonotype clustering and error correction. A nonparametric unseen species model with Euler transformation was used to estimate lower-bound total TCR beta diversity. TCRdb's own reprocessing of the public reads used fastp at Q25 and MiXCR and kept productive beta chains. Rows are combined by CDR3 protein, so each entry shows the most common genes and DNA. For this entry, the V and J calls and clone size follow TCRdb and not the study's own pipeline. The sample contains fewer than 900,000 distinct CDR3 sequences, roughly 44% of them found a single time. The top ten constitute 20% of the sample.

The entry originates in a study of blood T cells in healthy people across ages (dated by TCRdb to about 2015). Broadly, across the study: In model experiments, template switching captured about one uniquely barcoded TCR beta cDNA molecule for every two T cells. The study measured age-related changes in TCR beta repertoire diversity using deep sequencing normalized with unique cDNA molecular identifiers. The donors were split into four age groups: young (average roughly 15 years), middle-aged (more than 35), aged (around 67) and long-lived (approximately 89). To avoid experimental bias, donors of different ages were distributed randomly across sequencing lanes. Using the same blood draw, the study looked at two additional independent replicas of 1 million unique cDNA reads for two donors, one aged 18 to 30 and the other aged 80 or older. Results the study describes overall, beyond this receptor: Compared with the aged group, the long-lived group had more naive CD4+ T cells, fewer expanded clones and increased TCR diversity, suggesting age selection. A strong correlation was found between observed TCR beta diversity and the percentage of naive T cells measured by flow cytometry. Estimates of total diversity from one million sequenced T cells were regarded as lower bounds and underestimates. Because the CMV infection status of the donors was unknown, age-related changes in expanded clonotypes may potentially have been confounded. Bulk unsorted PBMC profiling prevented conclusive comparison of naive and antigen-experienced compartments. As age increased, observed TCR beta diversity per million T cells dropped in a roughly linear way, and a significant reduction was already evident by age around 41.

Including the terminal cysteine and phenylalanine, the CDR3 comprises 15 residues. Only the CDR3 portion is preserved as DNA: 45 bases, with reading frame beginning at the first base. As encoded in the germline V gene, CDR1 is KGHSH while CDR2 is LQKENI. The junction shows trimming of 6 bases on V and 6 bases on J, and the gene matches do not reach 10 bases of it. Sample: blood. In this chain, TRBV18 is recombined with TRBJ2-4; 8 bases in the middle match TRBD2. This receptor was taken from an older woman in good health. The nucleotides are TGTGCCAGCTCCGAAGGAGCGAGCGGGGGAAACATTCAGTACTTC. Translation gives CASSEGASGGNIQYF.